This T cell receptor beta chain was profiled in a study of T cell clonality in common variable immunodeficiency (dated by TCRdb to the mid-2010s). CVID samples and control samples contributed equivalent amounts of genomic DNA as sequencing input. For every sample, a 60 bp segment covering the rearranged TCRbeta CDR3 region was amplified and then sequenced. The immunoSEQ assay, a bias-corrected multiplex PCR combined with high-throughput sequencing, was used to amplify TCRbeta. As for how the authors treated the data: Every unique nucleotide sequence was considered a clone and was annotated with V, D and J genes, copy number and frequency. Sequences were labeled productive if in frame, and non-productive if out of frame or containing stop codons. As previously described, Shannon's entropy was used to calculate clonality. The predicted amino acid sequences of productive clones were used to derive the mean CDR3 Kyte-Doolittle hydropathy. The R hclust function was used to hierarchically cluster scaled V gene usage with Manhattan distance and complete linkage. Clone sharing by CDR3 amino acid sequence was assessed by resampling 12 repertoires per group over 100 rounds. The repertoires were screened for around 70 published EBV-specific TCRbeta sequences and approximately 240 published CMV-specific TCRbeta sequences. A couple of CVID samples that yielded fewer than 10,000 sequences were excluded from the analysis, so approximately 40 CVID repertoires were retained. TCRdb holds this immuneACCESS table with in-frame rearrangements only. Some clones are missing; in checked studies, unresolved V genes explain under half, and the rest has no known cause. V, J and clone size derive from that table, while D and trimming were established from the DNA sequence. The table records 45,000 to 55,000 clones for this sample, and not one of them appears only once. 5.4% of the sample is held by the ten biggest clonotypes.

From its cysteine to its phenylalanine, the CDR3 spans 16 amino acids. The CDR3 was read in part: 39 bases, with the frame set at base 1. V is trimmed back by 0 bases and J by 0 bases, and the junction contains 4 bases that no gene match accounts for. Sequences KGHSY (CDR1) and FQNENV (CDR2) are obtained from the germline V gene. On the study overall, not on this receptor specifically: TCRbeta clonality was higher in CVID subjects than in healthy controls (t-test p = 0.018), and the increase was most characteristic of about a third of subjects. Even though DNA input was equal, the average per sample came to some 82,000 unique sequences for controls compared with roughly 30,000 for CVID samples. It was noted by the authors that sequencing of the repertoires of T cell subpopulations would be needed to clarify the cause of the increased clonality in CVID. CVID TCRbeta sequences were reported to have fewer deletions and N-nucleotide insertions and to lack highly modified clones with 13 or more V deletions. Patient heterogeneity within the CVID cohort put limits on correlating repertoire features with clinical complications. CVID subjects shared fewer TCRbeta clones with each other than healthy controls did (p < 0.0001).

Both CVID patients and healthy controls were predominantly of Caucasian heritage. From each donor, roughly 5 to 8.5 ml of heparinized peripheral whole blood was collected. Genomic DNA from adults with common variable immune deficiency (CVID) and from healthy adult controls was the source for sequencing TCRbeta CDR3 repertoires. The control group comprised about 22 healthy adult volunteers, about 12 female and approximately ten male, aged about 23 to 66 years with a mean age of around 37. Diluted blood was density-centrifuged over Hypaque 1077 or Ficoll-Paque to isolate peripheral blood mononuclear cells. Genomic DNA was obtained from unsorted mononuclear cells through either Qiagen column purification or a centrifugation-based method. The sample holds many counts of this clone. There is no known antigen for this receptor. The DNA ends 3 residues before the CDR3 does, and the rest of the CDR3 is filled in from the germline J gene.

The rearranged chain carries TRBV16 and TRBJ1-2, and 7 junction bases match TRBD1. The receptor was isolated from a person aged 18 to 70 in good health. Sequenced: peripheral blood mononuclear cells. For the CDR3, the sequence is CASSQSGTAANYGYTF. Incomplete CDR3 DNA: TGTGCCAGCAGCCAATCGGGGACAGCCGCTAACTATGGC.